These T cell receptor beta chains were read from a single sample in a study of breast tumors, draining lymph nodes, adjacent tissues. One entry per CDR3 protein results from TCRdb running MiXCR on the multiplex PCR reads. The data contain about 15,000 distinct CDR3 sequences, 50% to 60% of them singletons. Sequencing was done on a sample of tumor-adjacent breast tissue. The receptors here all came from a female donor with breast cancer. Some clones in this sample may be carry-over from other donors' samples. CDR3s include the opening cysteine and the closing phenylalanine or tryptophan. A D gene is named only where the DNA matches it firmly. The listing skips clone size in some rows; elsewhere it reads once, few, many or a size class.

d_call j_call clone_size v_call cdr3_nt cdr3_aa
TRBD2 TRBJ2-3 - TRBV20-1 TGCAGTGCTACTACTAGCGGGTCCCCCACGTTCGCGCAGTATTTT CSATTSGSPTFAQYF
TRBD2 TRBJ2-1 - TRBV7-3 TGTGCCAGCAGCTTAACTAGCGGGAGCTGGTCCTACAATGAGCAGTTCTTC CASSLTSGSWSYNEQFF
- TRBJ1-2 many TRBV6-6 TGTGCCGCAACGGAAACGGTTAACTATGGCTACACCTTC CAATETVNYGYTF
TRBD1 TRBJ1-4 - TRBV29-1 TGCAGCGCCGACACAGGGGGCTTGGATGAAAAACTGTTTTTT CSADTGGLDEKLFF
TRBD1 TRBJ2-3 - TRBV7-3 TGTGCCAGCAGCTTGGGACAGGGTGGTACAGATACGCAGTATTTT CASSLGQGGTDTQYF
TRBD2 TRBJ2-1 medium-sized TRBV7-2 TGTGCCAGCAGCTTAGGACTAGCGGACAATGAGCAGTTCTTC CASSLGLADNEQFF
- TRBJ1-1 many TRBV14 TGTGCCAGCAGCCGACAGTGGGGCACTGAAGCTTTCTTT CASSRQWGTEAFF
TRBD1 TRBJ1-5 few TRBV28 TGTGCCAGCAGTTTAGAGACAGGGGTTCAGCCCCAGCATTTT CASSLETGVQPQHF
TRBD1 TRBJ1-2 medium-sized TRBV24-1 TGTGCCACCAGTGTAACGAAGACAGGGGTTAACTATGGCTACACCTTC CATSVTKTGVNYGYTF
TRBD2 TRBJ2-7 - TRBV7-9 TGTGCCAGCAGCGGGACTAGCGGGGGGGCCACCTACGAGCAGTACTTC CASSGTSGGATYEQYF
TRBD1 TRBJ2-2 many TRBV19 TGTGCCAGTAGTATTTGGGACAGCACCGGGGAGCTGTTTTTT CASSIWDSTGELFF
TRBD2 TRBJ2-1 many TRBV30 TGTGCCTGGAGTCGGACTAGCGGGAACAATGAGCAGTTCTTC CAWSRTSGNNEQFF
- TRBJ1-4 - TRBV24-1 TGTGCCACCAGTGGAGGACCGGGAGATAATGAAAAACTGTTTTTT CATSGGPGDNEKLFF
- TRBJ2-1 - TRBV20-1 TGCAGTGCACTGACGCCACCCGCCTACAATGAGCAGTTCTTC CSALTPPAYNEQFF
TRBD2 TRBJ2-1 many TRBV9 TGTGCCAGCAGCGCACGAACTAGCGGGGTCCGGAGTGAGCAGTTCTTC CASSARTSGVRSEQFF
TRBD1 TRBJ2-1 many TRBV2 TGTGCCAGCACTAAGGACAGGGCGGATGAGCAGTTCTTC CASTKDRADEQFF
- TRBJ2-3 - TRBV9 TGTGCCAGCAGCGGCGGGACAACGAAGGCAGATACGCAGTATTTT CASSGGTTKADTQYF
- TRBJ2-7 many TRBV4-1 TGCGCCAGCAGCCAAGATCGGACGGGCTCCTACGGGCAGTACTTC CASSQDRTGSYGQYF
- TRBJ1-1 few TRBV7-2 TGTGCCAGCAGCTTAGTGGCAGGGCCCAACACTGAAGCTTTCTTT CASSLVAGPNTEAFF
- TRBJ2-3 - TRBV14 TGTGCCAGCAGCCGCCTACTAGACACAGATACGCAGTATTTT CASSRLLDTDTQYF
- TRBJ2-3 - TRBV20-1 TGCAGTGCTAGTAGCGGTTATAGCACAGATACGCAGTATTTT CSASSGYSTDTQYF
- TRBJ1-2 many TRBV3-1 TGTGCCAGCAGCCAAGACAGGGAGGGTGTCTATGGCTACACCTTC CASSQDREGVYGYTF
- TRBJ2-5 - TRBV7-9 TGTGCCAGCAGCTTAGGAATAACGGATGGGGAAGAGACCCAGTACTTC CASSLGITDGEETQYF
- TRBJ2-2 once TRBV7-8 - CASSIYLCSTRRDIAGELFF
TRBD1 TRBJ2-5 - TRBV4-3 TGCGCCAGCAGCCAACTCACCGGGACAGGGTCTTTGAAGACCCAGTACTTC CASSQLTGTGSLKTQYF
TRBD1 TRBJ2-3 - TRBV5-1 TGCGCCAGCAGCTTGGCCGTCGGGCAGGGGGCAGATACGCAGTATTTT CASSLAVGQGADTQYF
TRBD2 TRBJ2-2 many TRBV19 TGTGCCAGTAGTATAAGGGCTAGCGGTAACACCGGGGAGCTGTTTTTT CASSIRASGNTGELFF
TRBD1 TRBJ2-7 - TRBV11-2 TGTGCCAGCAGCTTAGATAGGGGACAGGGGCCGATCTACGAGCAGTACTTC CASSLDRGQGPIYEQYF
- TRBJ2-2 - TRBV6-5 TGTGCCAGCACTAGGGGGGGCGCCGACACCGGGGAGCTGTTTTTT CASTRGGADTGELFF
- TRBJ2-7 medium-sized TRBV20-1 TGCAGTGCTAGTCTCGGGGGAGCATACGAGCAGTACTTC CSASLGGAYEQYF
- TRBJ2-3 medium-sized TRBV29-1 TGCAGCGTTGAAAGGAGGAACAGAGGCACAGATACGCAGTATTTT CSVERRNRGTDTQYF
TRBD2 TRBJ2-7 - TRBV4-1 TGCGCCAGCAGCCAAGAACTAGCGGCCTACGAGCAGTACTTC CASSQELAAYEQYF
TRBD2 TRBJ2-3 - TRBV6-4 TGTGCCACGAGCGTACTAGCGGGAAGCACAGATACGCAGTATTTT CATSVLAGSTDTQYF
- TRBJ1-5 - TRBV20-1 TGCAGTGCTCCCGGGACACCTAATCAGCCCCAGCATTTT CSAPGTPNQPQHF
TRBD1 TRBJ1-4 - TRBV4-2 TGTGCCAGCAGCCTACAGGGGACCCACGTCAATAATGAAAGACTGTTTTTT CASSLQGTHVNNERLFF
TRBD1 TRBJ1-2 few TRBV7-2 TGTGCCAGCAGCTCTCGGACAGGCTACTATGGCTACACCTTC CASSSRTGYYGYTF
- TRBJ1-2 many TRBV9 TGTGCCAGCACGTCCGGGGGCTTGAACTATGGCTACACCTTC CASTSGGLNYGYTF
- TRBJ2-2 many TRBV9 TGTGCCAGCAGCGTAGTTTACGGGGAGCTGTTTTTT CASSVVYGELFF
- TRBJ2-5 - TRBV4-2 TGTGCCAGCAGCCAAGACGACCTACAGGGCGCAGAGACCCAGTACTTC CASSQDDLQGAETQYF
- TRBJ2-1 many TRBV19 TGTGCCAGTAGAGCAAGTAGATATGAGCAGTTCTTC CASRASRYEQFF
TRBD2 TRBJ2-1 - TRBV9 TGCGCCAGCAGCCCCCCCAGCGGGAGGGCCGGGAATGGGCAGTTCTTC CASSPPSGRAGNGQFF
TRBD2 TRBJ2-1 - TRBV15 TGTGCCACCAGCAGAGATGGGGCGGGAGGGAGCTCCTACAATGAGCAGTTCTTC CATSRDGAGGSSYNEQFF
- TRBJ2-2 - TRBV7-2 TGTGCCAGCAGCTTAGACTACGGGGAGCTGTTTTTT CASSLDYGELFF
TRBD1 TRBJ2-3 - TRBV5-1 TGCGCCAGCAGCTCCGGACAGGGGGTACTTGGAGATACGCAGTATTTT CASSSGQGVLGDTQYF
TRBD1 TRBJ1-2 medium-sized TRBV4-3 TGCGCCAGCAGCCAAGATTTAGGGACAGATGGCTACACCTTC CASSQDLGTDGYTF